The clone carrying this TCR beta chain was observed a single time. Antigen: not known. Germline values: CDR1 SQVTM, CDR2 ANQGSEA. The CDR3 extends over 12 amino acids. After removal of 6 bases from V and 6 bases from J, the junction contained 4 bases not matched to a gene. This sample is part of a study of graft-versus-host responses after intestinal transplantation. As for the study in general: Every recipient underwent anti-thymocyte globulin induction, then tacrolimus and steroids for 2 to 3 years. Study-wide points: The authors found GvH clones in recipient marrow, some appearing first in ileum or blood.

Here immunoSEQ multiplex PCR was the method, and the copy in TCRdb shows in-frame clones only, minus some. The table lists tens of thousands of clones, over 80% of them singletons. The rearrangement links TRBV29-1 to TRBJ2-7; 11 nucleotides match TRBD1. The sequencing used unstimulated CD8+ T cells sorted from spleen or lymph node cells, collected before intestinal transplant. The sequence was obtained from a human donor who received an intestinal transplant. Here the CDR3 DNA reads TGCAGCGTAGCCGGGACAGGGGGCGAGCAGTACTTC. Protein product: CSVAGTGGEQYF.